The next 19 T cell receptor beta chains were all read from a single sample in a study of blood T cell repertoires in COVID-19. Sequencing was performed with immunoSEQ multiplex PCR; in TCRdb, only in-frame clones are kept and a portion is missing. The data contain about 140,000 clones, more than 60% of them singletons. Sequencing was done on a sample of peripheral blood. The source of these receptors is a woman in her 50s with active or convalescent COVID-19.

The chain combines TRBV7-3 with TRBJ1-6, with TRBD1 matching over 9 bases. V shed 5 bases, J shed 6 bases, and the junction held 5 bases outside the gene matches. The CDR3 extends over 15 amino acids. Germline V gives CDR1 SGHTA, CDR2 FQGTGA. CDR3 region: CASSEGTGTNSPLHF. The CDR3 DNA reads TGTGCCAGCAGCGAGGGGACAGGGACTAATTCACCCCTCCACTTT.

This clone occurred a few times. The chain couples TRBV28 to TRBJ1-2, with 9 bases fitting TRBD1. The CDR3 is made up of 15 amino acids. Trimming cost V 4 bases and J 8 bases; bases outside gene matches: 11. Germline CDR1 reads MDHEN; CDR2 reads SYDVKM. The CDR3: CASSSPVGTGIGYTF. CDR3 DNA: TGTGCCAGCAGTTCCCCCGTCGGGACAGGGATAGGCTACACCTTC.

J is TRBJ2-7 and V is TRBV19; 9 bases are shared with TRBD1. Germline CDR1 and CDR2: LNHDA and SQIVND (reference sequence). The CDR3 contains 14 residues. Trimming removed 6 bases from V and 3 bases from J; junction bases left unmatched: 6. The CDR3 DNA follows: TGTGCCAGTAGGCCGGGACAGGGACTCTACGAGCAGTACTTC. Encoded protein: CASRPGQGLYEQYF.

The chain combines TRBV4-3 with TRBJ1-1; D gene unclear. Trimming cost V 0 bases and J 2 bases, with 10 bases left between them. The CDR3 is 15 amino acids. Germline assignment: CDR1 LGHNA and CDR2 YSLEER. The CDR3 is CASSQDKGGNTEAFF. The CDR3 coding sequence is TGCGCCAGCAGCCAAGATAAGGGAGGAAACACTGAAGCTTTCTTT.

CDR3 sequence reads: CASSQNPLPGANEQFF. The DNA of the CDR3 is TGTGCCAGCAGCCAAAATCCCCTCCCTGGAGCGAATGAGCAGTTCTTC. V usage is TRBV3-1 (or the pseudogene TRBV3-2) and J usage is TRBJ2-1; D is uncertain. Per the germline V gene, CDR1 is LGHDT and CDR2 is YNNKEL (reference sequence). V was clipped by 2 bases and J by 7 bases, with 18 bases between them. CDR3 length: 16 amino acids.

V and J are TRBV19 and TRBJ2-3; D is perhaps TRBD2 (6 bases). V was trimmed by 4 bases and J by 0 bases, leaving 11 bases between them. Germline V gives CDR1 LNHDA, CDR2 SQIVND (reference sequence). This CDR3 spans 15 amino acids. The CDR3 here is CASSNNLASTDTQYF. CDR3 coding DNA: TGTGCCAGTAGTAACAATCTAGCGAGCACAGATACGCAGTATTTT.

The V call is TRBV5-6, the J call TRBJ1-1; 7 bases line up with TRBD1. Germline V gene sequence: CDR1 SGHDT, CDR2 YYEEEE. V trimming: 2 bases; J trimming: 5 bases; junction bases outside the gene matches: 3. This CDR3 spans 13 amino acids. CDR3 sequence: CASSFLDRTEAFF. In DNA form, the CDR3 reads TGTGCCAGCAGCTTCTTGGACAGGACTGAAGCTTTCTTT.

The V call is TRBV7-8, the J call TRBJ1-1, with D unresolved. CDR3 size: 14 residues. Looked up from germline, CDR1 is SGHVS and CDR2 is FQNEAQ. V lost 2 bases to trimming and J lost 2 bases, with 9 bases between them. In nucleotides, the CDR3 is TGTGCCAGCAGCTTATCTAGGCTAAACACTGAAGCTTTCTTT. Its protein is CASSLSRLNTEAFF. Filled out from reference TRBV7-8 and TRBJ1-1, the complete variable domain reads GAGVSQSPRYKVAKRGQDVALRCDPISGHVSLFWYQQALGQGPEFLTYFQNEAQLDKSGLPSDRFFAERPEGSVSTLKIQRTQQEDSAVYLCASSLSRLNTEAFFGQGTRLTVV.

The genes are TRBV6-2 or TRBV6-3 and TRBJ2-7; 11 bases align to TRBD1. Trimming at V came to 6 bases and at J to 3 bases, leaving 7 bases not matched to a gene. Germline CDR1 and CDR2: MNHEY and SVGEGT. This CDR3 region has 15 residues. The CDR3 bases are TGTGCCAGCAGCACTTCCGGGACAGGGGGCTACGAGCAGTACTTC. Translated, it gives CASSTSGTGGYEQYF.

Comments on this clone: The sample holds other DNA sequences that translate to the same CDR3. The genes are TRBV5-5 and TRBJ2-5; 8 positions agree with TRBD2. V lost 0 bases, J lost 3 bases, and 4 bases stayed unmatched. The germline V gene encodes CDR1 SGHKS and CDR2 YYEKEE (reference sequence). The length of the CDR3 is 15 residues. CDR3 residues: CASSLAGTREETQYF. The CDR3 DNA reads TGTGCCAGCAGCTTGGCCGGGACTAGAGAAGAGACCCAGTACTTC.

This chain connects TRBV19 to TRBJ1-1; D is unresolved. The CDR3 sequence is 13 residues long. Deletions cut 5 bases from V and 2 bases from J, with 9 bases between. Germline-derived CDR1 and CDR2 are LNHDA and SQIVND (reference sequence). In DNA form, the CDR3 reads TGTGCCAGTAGTGTGACGGGAAACACTGAAGCTTTCTTT. This sequence encodes CASSVTGNTEAFF.

This chain uses TRBV21-1 with TRBJ2-5; the D call in the table, TRBD1, was not verified against the DNA. TRBV21-1 is termed a pseudogene. This CDR3 is built from 16 residues. As DNA, the CDR3 is TGTGCCAGCAGCAAATCTAGGGACAGGGAATGGGAGACCCAGTACTTC. Translating it yields CASSKSRDREWETQYF.

The chain employs TRBV28 and TRBJ1-1; 8 nucleotides match TRBD1. The CDR3 runs to 14 residues. Per germline, CDR1 MDHEN and CDR2 SYDVKM. After removal of 6 bases from V and 4 bases from J, the junction contained 7 bases not matched to a gene. The CDR3 DNA is TGTGCCAGCAGGGGGGGACAGGTGGCCACTGAAGCTTTCTTT. Its translation: CASRGGQVATEAFF.

This chain joins TRBV28 and TRBJ1-1; TRBD1 is a possible D gene (5 bases). There are 15 residues in the CDR3. The germline V and J ends were trimmed by 4 bases and 1 base, with 13 bases remaining between them. In germline, CDR1 is MDHEN, CDR2 SYDVKM. Here the CDR3 reads CASSYPTRGNTEAFF. DNA of the CDR3: TGTGCCAGCAGTTATCCCACAAGGGGGAACACTGAAGCTTTCTTT. The full variable domain, its missing parts supplied by reference TRBV28 and TRBJ1-1, is DVKVTQSSRYLVKRTGEKVFLECVQDMDHENMFWYRQDPGLGLRLIYFSYDVKMKEKGDIPEGYSVSREKKERFSLILESASTNQTSMYLCASSYPTRGNTEAFFGQGTRLTVV.

As concerns this clone: Sequence at one end of the junction differs from germline and may be a read error. The chain is built from TRBV7-7 and TRBJ2-3; 10 bases map to TRBD2. The CDR3 has 17 residues. Per germline, CDR1 SSHAT and CDR2 FNYEAQ (reference sequence). CDR3 in amino acids: CASSAPTSGKSTDTQYF. The CDR3, as DNA: TGTGCTAGCAGTGCACCCACTAGCGGGAAGTCCACAGATACGCAGTATTTT. Full variable domain (outside the CDR3, taken from reference TRBV7-7 and TRBJ2-3): GAGVSQSPRYKVTKRGQDVTLRCDPISSHATLYWYQQALGQGPEFLTYFNYEAQPDKSGLPSDRFSAERPEGSISTLTIQRTEQRDSAMYRCASSAPTSGKSTDTQYFGPGTRLTVL.

CDR3 coding DNA: TGTGCCAGTAGAACAGAATTGATTAGCACAGATACGCAGTATTTT. Its protein product is CASRTELISTDTQYF. The chain uses TRBV7-8 and TRBJ2-3; the D is unclear. V dropped 9 bases and J dropped 0 bases, with 16 bases sitting between them. CDR1 and CDR2 (germline): SGHVS, FQNEAQ. This CDR3 comprises 15 residues.

The rearrangement joins TRBV7-2 to TRBJ1-6, with 10 bases aligning to TRBD1. J was trimmed by 7 bases and V by 5 bases; bases with no gene match: 5. The CDR3 totals 15 residues. Germline CDR1 SGHTA, CDR2 FQGNSA. In nucleotides, the CDR3 is TGTGCCAGCAGCCCGCCGGGACAGGGGAATTCACCCCTCCACTTT. Translated, it gives CASSPPGQGNSPLHF.

V gene TRBV19 combines with J gene TRBJ1-2; TRBD1 might be the D (6 bases). The germline V and J ends were trimmed by 3 bases and 4 bases, with 12 bases remaining between them. The CDR3 totals 14 residues. Germline CDR1 is LNHDA and CDR2 is SQIVND (reference sequence). CDR3 coding DNA: TGTGCCAGTAGTATGGGACACCCATCCTATGGCTACACCTTC. It specifies CASSMGHPSYGYTF.

This chain connects TRBV20-1 to TRBJ1-6; the D gene is possibly TRBD1 (6 bases). The CDR3 totals 15 residues. CDR1 and CDR2 (germline): DFQATT, SNEGSKA (reference sequence). V gave up 3 bases and J gave up 2 bases, with 11 bases separating them. The CDR3 DNA sequence: TGCAGTGCTAGTTCGGACAGAGCCTATAATTCACCCCTCCACTTT. Residues: CSASSDRAYNSPLHF.